The rows below give T cell receptor beta chains drawn from one sample of a study of cytomegalovirus exposure and HLA in healthy donors. Produced via immunoSEQ multiplex PCR; TCRdb's table is partial and in-frame only. Among 150,000 to 250,000 clones listed, 79% were seen once. The sequenced sample consisted of PBMCs. The receptors derive from a girl under 18 in good health and CMV-seropositive. CDR3s include the opening cysteine and the closing phenylalanine or tryptophan. D genes are given only for firm matches. Clone size is shown for a subset of rows, as once, few, many or a class of expanded clone.

.,TRBV19,.,TRBJ1-5,CASSISGLNQPQHF,TGTGCCAGTAGTATTTCTGGGCTCAATCAGCCCCAGCATTTT
.,TRBV5-6,.,TRBJ1-1,CASSGKTDQPEAFF,TGTGCCAGCAGCGGAAAGACAGACCAACCTGAAGCTTTCTTT
.,TRBV5-6,.,TRBJ2-1,CASSTPRRSWGLHNEQFF,TGTGCCAGCAGCACCCCCAGGCGGTCCTGGGGGCTCCACAATGAGCAGTTCTTC
.,TRBV10-3,TRBD1,TRBJ2-7,CAISAGTGDNEQYF,TGTGCCATCAGTGCCGGGACAGGCGACAACGAGCAGTACTTC
.,TRBV7-2,.,TRBJ2-2,CASSLEQANTGELFF,TGTGCCAGCAGCCTTGAACAAGCGAACACCGGGGAGCTGTTTTTT
.,TRBV18,TRBD1,TRBJ2-5,CASSKEQGPQETQYF,TGTGCCAGCTCCAAAGAACAGGGGCCCCAAGAGACCCAGTACTTC
few,TRBV5-6,TRBD2,TRBJ2-7,CASRVAGGPSYEQYF,TGTGCCAGCAGGGTAGCGGGGGGGCCGTCCTACGAGCAGTACTTC
once,TRBV2,TRBD1,TRBJ1-5,CASRARQGTNQPQHF,TGTGCCAGCAGAGCTAGACAGGGCACCAATCAGCCCCAGCATTTT
.,TRBV7-6,.,TRBJ2-7,CASSLAGGEQYF,TGTGCCAGCAGCTTAGCCGGGGGCGAGCAGTACTTC
.,TRBV2,TRBD1,TRBJ2-3,CASSSGTGGRVNTQYF,TGTGCCAGCAGTTCCGGGACAGGGGGCCGGGTGAATACGCAGTATTTT
.,TRBV12-5,.,TRBJ1-3,CASASADPSASGNTIYF,TGTGCTAGTGCCTCAGCGGACCCTTCGGCCTCTGGAAACACCATATATTTT
.,TRBV1,.,TRBJ2-5,CTSSRLAGGQEQETQYF,TGCACCAGCAGCAGACTAGCGGGGGGGCAAGAACAAGAGACCCAGTACTTC
.,TRBV7-9,.,TRBJ1-4,CASSLGGLKEKLFF,TGTGCCAGCAGCTTAGGGGGACTCAAGGAAAAACTGTTTTTT
.,TRBV7-2,.,TRBJ2-3,CASSLPGGDTQYF,TGTGCCAGCAGCTTACCAGGGGGGGATACGCAGTATTTT
few,TRBV19,TRBD1,TRBJ1-2,CASSTIGGAGDYGYTF,TGTGCCAGTAGTACGATAGGGGGCGCAGGGGACTATGGCTACACCTTC
.,TRBV6-5,.,TRBJ1-1,CASSVAGGSTEAFF,TGTGCCAGCTCTGTGGCCGGGGGTTCTACTGAAGCTTTCTTT
.,TRBV21-1,.,TRBJ1-4,CASSKIPGVPGHYNEGLFF,TGTGCCAGCAGCAAAATACCTGGGGTCCCGGGACACTATAATGAAGGACTGTTTTTT
.,TRBV10-2,TRBD2,TRBJ2-7,CASRSGLAGEQYF,TGCGCCAGCAGATCGGGACTAGCGGGGGAGCAGTACTTC
.,TRBV2,.,TRBJ2-7,CASSDPSDLSYEQYF,TGTGCCAGCAGTGACCCTAGCGACCTCTCCTACGAGCAGTACTTC
.,TRBV5-1,TRBD1,TRBJ2-6,CASSLATGTGVLTF,TGCGCCAGCAGCCTGGCGACCGGGACAGGCGTCCTGACTTTC
.,TRBV2,.,TRBJ1-6,CASSVNTGSSPLHF,TGTGCCAGCAGTGTTAACACAGGATCCTCACCCCTCCACTTT
.,TRBV9,.,TRBJ1-6,CASSVGGPVNSPLHF,TGTGCCAGCAGCGTAGGGGGCCCCGTTAATTCACCCCTCCACTTT
.,TRBV6-4,.,TRBJ2-5,CASSPFRGAETQYF,TGTGCCAGCAGTCCCTTTAGGGGCGCGGAGACCCAGTACTTC
.,TRBV12-5,.,TRBJ1-4,CASGLVRGGGSTNEKLFF,TGTGCTAGTGGTTTGGTACGGGGCGGAGGGTCTACTAATGAAAAACTGTTTTTT
.,TRBV5-1,TRBD2,TRBJ2-6,CASSLALAGGSGANVLTF,TGCGCCAGCAGCTTGGCATTAGCGGGGGGTAGTGGGGCCAACGTCCTGACTTTC
.,TRBV5-6,TRBD1,TRBJ2-1,CASSSIQGSSYNEQFF,TGTGCCAGCAGCTCGATACAGGGGAGCTCCTACAATGAGCAGTTCTTC
.,TRBV6-1,TRBD2,TRBJ2-7,CASSVSGGPTYEQYF,TGTGCCAGCAGCGTAAGCGGGGGGCCGACCTACGAGCAGTACTTC
.,TRBV6-5,.,TRBJ2-1,CASSSYRDSSYNEQFF,TGTGCCAGCAGTTCCTACCGGGACTCCTCCTACAATGAGCAGTTCTTC
.,TRBV4-2,.,TRBJ2-5,CASSQDGGLETQYF,TGTGCCAGCAGCCAGGACGGGGGATTGGAGACCCAGTACTTC
.,TRBV30,.,TRBJ1-6,CAWRAGNSSPLHF,TGTGCCTGGAGGGCAGGGAATAGTTCACCCCTCCACTTT
once,TRBV6-1,.,TRBJ2-7,CASSAGTRNYEQYF,TGTGCCAGCAGTGCCGGGACAAGAAATTACGAGCAGTACTTC
.,TRBV19,.,TRBJ2-1,CASSILQSSSYNEQFF,TGTGCCAGTAGTATTTTGCAAAGTAGCTCCTACAATGAGCAGTTCTTC
.,TRBV9,.,TRBJ1-4,CASSVGPENEKLFF,TGTGCCAGCAGCGTAGGCCCTGAGAATGAAAAACTGTTTTTT
once,TRBV29-1,.,TRBJ1-2,CSDMSQGIYGYTF,TGCAGCGATATGTCCCAGGGTATCTATGGCTACACCTTC
few,TRBV6-5,.,TRBJ1-1,CASSPGTEAFF,TGTGCCAGCAGTCCGGGAACTGAAGCTTTCTTT
.,TRBV7-9,.,TRBJ1-1,CASRQVRTEAFF,TGTGCCAGCCGACAGGTGAGGACTGAAGCTTTCTTT
.,TRBV27,.,TRBJ1-5,CASSLSGHNQPQHF,TGTGCCAGCAGTTTATCGGGGCACAATCAGCCCCAGCATTTT
.,TRBV5-1,.,TRBJ2-7,CASSPEDSPYEQYF,TGCGCCAGCAGCCCGGAGGACAGCCCCTACGAGCAGTACTTC
.,TRBV4-3,TRBD2,TRBJ2-3,CASSQAQRGLNTQYF,TGCGCCAGCAGCCAAGCGCAGCGGGGGTTGAATACGCAGTATTTT
once,TRBV2,.,TRBJ2-5,CASSVSRDQETQYF,TGTGCCAGCAGTGTCAGCAGGGACCAAGAGACCCAGTACTTC
few,TRBV6-4,.,TRBJ2-3,CASSEQVTDTQYF,TGTGCCAGCAGTGAACAGGTGACAGATACGCAGTATTTT
.,TRBV11-2,.,TRBJ1-1,CASSLEQNTEAFF,TGTGCCAGCAGCTTAGAACAGAACACTGAAGCTTTCTTT
.,TRBV10-2,TRBD1,TRBJ1-1,CASSDDWGTALNTEAFF,TGCGCCAGCAGCGATGATTGGGGGACAGCTTTGAACACTGAAGCTTTCTTT
.,TRBV5-6,TRBD1,TRBJ2-2,CASSWSPGGTGELFF,TGTGCCAGCAGCTGGAGCCCAGGGGGAACCGGGGAGCTGTTTTTT
.,TRBV9,.,TRBJ1-5,CASSPGSNQPQHF,TGTGCCAGCAGCCCCGGGAGCAATCAGCCCCAGCATTTT
.,TRBV2,TRBD1,TRBJ1-1,CASSARQGNTEAFF,TGTGCCAGCAGTGCCAGACAGGGTAACACTGAAGCTTTCTTT
.,TRBV2,.,TRBJ2-7,CASSEVLVGVEQYF,TGTGCCAGCAGTGAAGTCCTAGTGGGTGTCGAGCAGTACTTC
.,TRBV2,TRBD1,TRBJ2-5,CASIQTGAFGRETQYF,TGTGCCAGCATTCAGACAGGGGCGTTTGGTCGAGAGACCCAGTACTTC
few,TRBV10-3,.,TRBJ1-5,CAISEPTARRSGPQPQHF,TGTGCCATCAGTGAGCCTACAGCACGGCGTTCAGGGCCTCAGCCCCAGCATTTT
.,TRBV12-5,TRBD1,TRBJ1-6,CASAWGTANSPLHF,TGTGCTAGTGCCTGGGGGACAGCAAATTCACCCCTCCACTTT
.,TRBV7-6,.,TRBJ2-2,CASSSGLVSPGELFF,TGTGCCAGCAGCTCGGGTCTCGTCAGCCCCGGGGAGCTGTTTTTT
.,TRBV4-1,TRBD1,TRBJ2-7,CASSQVLDRGLLGQYF,TGCGCCAGCAGCCAAGTTCTCGACAGGGGTCTCCTGGGGCAGTACTTC
.,TRBV7-9,.,TRBJ1-2,CASSSQGGYTF,TGTGCCAGCAGCTCGCAGGGAGGCTACACCTTC
few,TRBV13,.,TRBJ2-5,CASTDSGETQYF,TGTGCCAGCACCGACTCCGGAGAGACCCAGTACTTC
.,TRBV6-6,.,TRBJ1-1,CASSYSVNTEAFF,TGTGCCAGCAGTTACTCCGTAAACACTGAAGCTTTCTTT